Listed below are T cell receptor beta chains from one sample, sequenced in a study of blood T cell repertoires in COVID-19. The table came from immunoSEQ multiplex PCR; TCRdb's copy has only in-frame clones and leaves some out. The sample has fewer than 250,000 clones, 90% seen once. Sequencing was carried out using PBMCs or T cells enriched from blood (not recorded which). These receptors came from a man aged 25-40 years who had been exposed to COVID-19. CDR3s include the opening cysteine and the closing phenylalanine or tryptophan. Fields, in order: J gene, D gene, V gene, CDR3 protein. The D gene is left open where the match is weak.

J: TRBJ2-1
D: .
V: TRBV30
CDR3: CAWSVYRRDEQFF

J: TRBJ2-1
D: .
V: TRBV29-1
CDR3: CSVGGPRNEQFF

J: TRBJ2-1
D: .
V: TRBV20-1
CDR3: CSARADNEQFF

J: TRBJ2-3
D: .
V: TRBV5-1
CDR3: CASSSTGGTDTQYF

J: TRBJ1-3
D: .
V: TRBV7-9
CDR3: CASSLDTLLRNTIYF

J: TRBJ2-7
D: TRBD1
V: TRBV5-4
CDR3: CASSLPGQTEYEQYF

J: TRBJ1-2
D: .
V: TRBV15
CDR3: CATSRETGYGYTF

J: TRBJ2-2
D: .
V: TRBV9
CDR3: CASSRGGRGTGELFF

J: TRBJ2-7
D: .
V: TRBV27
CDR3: CAKRTGNPYEQYF

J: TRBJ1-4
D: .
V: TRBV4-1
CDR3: CASSQPTDPATNEKLFF

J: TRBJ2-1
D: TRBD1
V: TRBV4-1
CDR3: CASSRNPLAKDRYNEQFF

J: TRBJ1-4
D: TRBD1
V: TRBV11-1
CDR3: CASSSRGLAGEKLFF

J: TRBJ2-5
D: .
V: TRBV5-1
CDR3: CASSLGNKKETQYF

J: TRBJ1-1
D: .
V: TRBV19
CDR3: CASSPWLNRADTEAFF

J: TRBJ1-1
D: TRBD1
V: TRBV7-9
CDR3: CASSLDRGLGGNTEAFF

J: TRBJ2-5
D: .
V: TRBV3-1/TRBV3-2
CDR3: CASSQDPQETQYF

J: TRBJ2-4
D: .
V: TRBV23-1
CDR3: CASRVRRDIQYF

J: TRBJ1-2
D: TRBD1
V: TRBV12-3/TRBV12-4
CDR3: CASTAGGYGYTF

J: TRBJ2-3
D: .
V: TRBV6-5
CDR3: CASSREQASDTQYF

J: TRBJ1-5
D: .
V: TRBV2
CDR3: CATATDRPGGPQHF

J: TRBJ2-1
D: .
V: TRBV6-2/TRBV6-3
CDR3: CASSFGAGQFF

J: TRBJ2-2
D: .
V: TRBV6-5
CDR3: CASSYGQMTGELFF

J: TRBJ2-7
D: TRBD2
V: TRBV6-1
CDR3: CASSEWGGYEQYF

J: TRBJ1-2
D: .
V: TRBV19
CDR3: CASSIRYREGYTF

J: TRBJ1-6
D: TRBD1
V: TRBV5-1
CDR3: CASSAGTEHHSPLHF

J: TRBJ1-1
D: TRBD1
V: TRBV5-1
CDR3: CASSRMGQGYINREAFF

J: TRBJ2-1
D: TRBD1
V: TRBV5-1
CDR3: CASRGGSDEQFF

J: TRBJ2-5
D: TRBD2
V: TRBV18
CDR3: CASSPWGGPQETQYF

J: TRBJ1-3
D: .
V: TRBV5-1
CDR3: CASSPRRGNTIYF

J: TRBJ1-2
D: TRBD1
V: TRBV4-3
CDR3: CASSQDVQGFGYTF

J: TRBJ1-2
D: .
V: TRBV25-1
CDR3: CASSGPGGDYGYTF

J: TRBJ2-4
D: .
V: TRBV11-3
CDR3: CASSLRTAIAKNIQYF

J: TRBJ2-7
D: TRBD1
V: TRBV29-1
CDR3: CSVSGTDSYEQYF

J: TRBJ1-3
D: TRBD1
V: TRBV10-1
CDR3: CASSDSRGHGNTIYF

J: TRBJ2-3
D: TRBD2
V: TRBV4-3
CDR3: CASSVLGRGGTTDTQYF

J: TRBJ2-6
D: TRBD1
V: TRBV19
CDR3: CASHGQGFRSGANVLTF

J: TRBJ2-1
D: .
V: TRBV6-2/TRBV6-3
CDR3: CASSYSSSYNEQFF

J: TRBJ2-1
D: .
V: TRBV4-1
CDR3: CASSQDFWGEVKQFF

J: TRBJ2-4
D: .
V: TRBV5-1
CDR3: CASRTSPGEGGNIQYF

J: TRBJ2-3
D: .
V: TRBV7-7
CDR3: CASSFTGTDTQYF

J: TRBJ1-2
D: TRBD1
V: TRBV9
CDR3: CASSNQDRNTHGYTF

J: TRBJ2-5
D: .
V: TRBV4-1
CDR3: CASSQRGGPEETQYF

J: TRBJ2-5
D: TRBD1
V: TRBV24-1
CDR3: CATSDRDRETQYF

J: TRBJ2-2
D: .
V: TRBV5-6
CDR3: CASSFTRPGELFF

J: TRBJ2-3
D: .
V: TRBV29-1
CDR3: CSVELGLKNPGTDTQYF

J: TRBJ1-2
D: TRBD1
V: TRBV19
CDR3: CASSRDRGNYGYTF

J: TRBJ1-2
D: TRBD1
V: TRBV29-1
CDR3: CSSQTGGDYGYTF

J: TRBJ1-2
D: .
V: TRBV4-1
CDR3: CASSRPPRAPGYGYTF

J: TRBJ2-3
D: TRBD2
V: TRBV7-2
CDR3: CASSPRSSGFTDTQYF

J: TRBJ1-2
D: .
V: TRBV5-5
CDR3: CASSPTENYGYTF

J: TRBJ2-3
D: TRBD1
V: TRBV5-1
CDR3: CASSPGTGTGEADTQYF

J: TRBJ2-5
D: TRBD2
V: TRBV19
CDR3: CASSYPGLASETQYF

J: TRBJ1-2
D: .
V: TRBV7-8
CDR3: CASSSLRGDYGYTF

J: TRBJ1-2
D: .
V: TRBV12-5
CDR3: CASVGLRRNTF

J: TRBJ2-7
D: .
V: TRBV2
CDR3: CASSGGRNSYEQYF

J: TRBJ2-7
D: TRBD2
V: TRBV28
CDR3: CASALGGLSSYEQYF

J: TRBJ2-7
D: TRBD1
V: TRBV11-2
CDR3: CASSLVPGTGGKGYEQYF

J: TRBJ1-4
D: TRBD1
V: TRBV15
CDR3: CATSGTGNEKLFF

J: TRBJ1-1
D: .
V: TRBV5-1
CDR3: CASDRTGSNTEAFF